This T cell receptor (beta chain) was documented in a study of shared clonotypes between healthy human individuals. General study results and limits: Naive CD4 clonotype sharing across a handful of donors was around 5.5%.

In the case of this clone: The antigen remains unidentified.

TCRdb's table, derived via immunoSEQ multiplex PCR, lists solely in-frame clones and lacks some. The table records nearly 600,000 clones, nearly 97% of them present only once. From germline, CDR1 is SGHTA and CDR2 FQGNSA. The CDR3 consists of 17 residues. Losses at the gene ends were 5 bases for V and 3 bases for J; bases not matched to a gene: 11. The naive CD8 subset, CD45RO-negative cells positively selected for CCR7, excluded terminally differentiated effector memory CD45RA+ cells. The sample consisted of naive CD8+ T cells sorted from blood. This sequence was found in a woman aged 30 to 39 in good health. This sequence joins TRBV7-2 and TRBJ2-1; 9 positions match TRBD1. The CDR3 spells CASSPVGTGISYNEQFF. CDR3 nucleotides: TGTGCCAGCAGCCCTGTAGGGACAGGGATTAGCTACAATGAGCAGTTCTTC.